The present TCR beta chain was sequenced within a study of shared clonotypes between healthy human individuals. Overall study: The cohort comprised a couple of women and a few men. Their ages spanned 18 to 49 years.

There were only Caucasian adults among the donors, and all lived in Nashville, Tennessee. Some clones are missing from TCRdb's copy, which holds only in-frame ones; the method was immunoSEQ multiplex PCR. The sample includes roughly 1 million clones, around four fifths of them seen just once. Worth noting for this clone: Its antigen is undetermined.

Study-level points and caveats: Some naive CD4 clonotypes, around 4.7%, turned up in common across a few donors. Clonotypes which were not shared had lower generation probabilities than clonotypes that all four donors shared.

This sequence originates from a man in his late teens or twenties in good health. Specimen: memory CD4+ T cells sorted from blood. Described subset: CD45RA-negative fraction.

The CDR3 DNA is TGTGCCTGGAGTTTCCTAGCCGGGACTCAGTTCTTC. Translation gives CAWSFLAGTQFF. This chain joins TRBV30 and TRBJ2-1; tentatively, D is TRBD2 (6 bases). V was cut by 2 bases and J by 13 bases, with 15 bases left in between. This CDR3 contains 12 residues. CDR1 is GTSNPN and CDR2 is SVGIG in the germline V gene (reference sequence). The full variable domain, with the rest looked up from reference TRBV30 and TRBJ2-1, is SQTIHQWPATLVQPVGSPLSLECTVEGTSNPNLYWYRQAAGRGLQLLFYSVGIGQISSEVPQNLSASRPQDRQFILSSKKLLLSDSGFYLCAWSFLAGTQFFGPGTRLTVL.